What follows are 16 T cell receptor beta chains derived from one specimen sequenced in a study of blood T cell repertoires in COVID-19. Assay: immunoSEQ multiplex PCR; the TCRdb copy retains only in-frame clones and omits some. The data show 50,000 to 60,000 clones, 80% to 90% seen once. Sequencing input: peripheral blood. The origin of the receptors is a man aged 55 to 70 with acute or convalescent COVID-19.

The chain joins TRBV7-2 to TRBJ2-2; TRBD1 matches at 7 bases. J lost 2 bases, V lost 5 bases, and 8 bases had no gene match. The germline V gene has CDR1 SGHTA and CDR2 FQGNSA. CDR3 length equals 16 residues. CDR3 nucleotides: TGTGCCAGCAGCCCGTGGACAGGAAGAAACACCGGGGAGCTGTTTTTT. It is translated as CASSPWTGRNTGELFF.

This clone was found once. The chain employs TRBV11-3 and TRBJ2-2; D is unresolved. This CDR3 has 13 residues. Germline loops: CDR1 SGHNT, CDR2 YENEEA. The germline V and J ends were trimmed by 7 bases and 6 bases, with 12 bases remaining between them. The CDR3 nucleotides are TGTGCCAGCACCCTCTCGGTTGCCGGGGAGCTGTTTTTT. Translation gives CASTLSVAGELFF.

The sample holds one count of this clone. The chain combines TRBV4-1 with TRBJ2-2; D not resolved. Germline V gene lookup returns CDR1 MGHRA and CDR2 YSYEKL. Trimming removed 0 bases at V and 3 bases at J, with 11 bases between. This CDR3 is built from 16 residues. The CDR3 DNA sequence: TGCGCCAGCAGCCAAGATCTCTTATATTACACCGGGGAGCTGTTTTTT. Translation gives CASSQDLLYYTGELFF.

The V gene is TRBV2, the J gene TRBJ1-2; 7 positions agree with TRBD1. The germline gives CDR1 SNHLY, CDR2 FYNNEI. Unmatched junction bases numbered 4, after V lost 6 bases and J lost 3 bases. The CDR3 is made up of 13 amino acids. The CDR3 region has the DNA TGTGCCAGCAGGTACAGGGGTGACTATGGCTACACCTTC. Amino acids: CASRYRGDYGYTF.

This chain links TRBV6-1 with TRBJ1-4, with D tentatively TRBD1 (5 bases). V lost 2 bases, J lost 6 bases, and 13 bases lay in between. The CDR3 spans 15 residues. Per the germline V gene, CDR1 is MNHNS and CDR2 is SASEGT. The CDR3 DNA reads TGTGCCAGCAGTGAATTAGAGGCGGGGGATGAAAAACTGTTTTTT. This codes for CASSELEAGDEKLFF.

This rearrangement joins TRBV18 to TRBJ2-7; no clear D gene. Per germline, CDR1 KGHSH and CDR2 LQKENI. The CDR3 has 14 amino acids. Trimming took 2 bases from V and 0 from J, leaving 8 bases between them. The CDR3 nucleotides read TGTGCCAGCTCACCAGGGCTGGTCTCCTACGAGCAGTACTTC. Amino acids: CASSPGLVSYEQYF.

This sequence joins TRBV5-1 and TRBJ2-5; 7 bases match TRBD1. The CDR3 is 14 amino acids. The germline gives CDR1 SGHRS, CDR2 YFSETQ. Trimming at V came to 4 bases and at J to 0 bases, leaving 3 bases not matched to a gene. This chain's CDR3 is CASSNRGDQETQYF. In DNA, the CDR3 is TGCGCCAGCAGCAACAGGGGTGACCAAGAGACCCAGTACTTC.

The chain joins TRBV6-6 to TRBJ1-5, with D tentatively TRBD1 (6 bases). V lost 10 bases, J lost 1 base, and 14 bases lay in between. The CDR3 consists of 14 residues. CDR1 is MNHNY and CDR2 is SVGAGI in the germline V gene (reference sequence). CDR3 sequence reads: CATWTEGSNQPQHF. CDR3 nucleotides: TGTGCCACCTGGACAGAGGGAAGCAATCAGCCCCAGCATTTT.

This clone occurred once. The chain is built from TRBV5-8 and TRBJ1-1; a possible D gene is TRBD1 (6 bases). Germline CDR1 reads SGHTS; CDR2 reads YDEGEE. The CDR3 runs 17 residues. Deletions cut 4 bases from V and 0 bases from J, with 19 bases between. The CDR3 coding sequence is TGTGCCAGCAGCCCGTACGGACAGCTCAGTATGAACACTGAAGCTTTCTTT. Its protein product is CASSPYGQLSMNTEAFF.

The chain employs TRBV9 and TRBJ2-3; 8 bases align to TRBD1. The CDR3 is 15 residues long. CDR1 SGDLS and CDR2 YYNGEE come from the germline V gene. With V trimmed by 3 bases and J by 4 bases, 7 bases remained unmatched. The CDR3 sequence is CASSAKQGVSDTQYF. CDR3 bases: TGTGCCAGCAGCGCAAAACAGGGGGTCTCAGATACGCAGTATTTT.

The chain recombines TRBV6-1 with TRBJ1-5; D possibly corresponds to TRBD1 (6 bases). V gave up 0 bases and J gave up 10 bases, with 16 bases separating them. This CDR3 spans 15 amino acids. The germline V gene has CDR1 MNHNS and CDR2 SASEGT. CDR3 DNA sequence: TGTGCCAGCAGTGAAGCTGGACAGAGAGGCCGACCCCAGCATTTT. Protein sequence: CASSEAGQRGRPQHF.

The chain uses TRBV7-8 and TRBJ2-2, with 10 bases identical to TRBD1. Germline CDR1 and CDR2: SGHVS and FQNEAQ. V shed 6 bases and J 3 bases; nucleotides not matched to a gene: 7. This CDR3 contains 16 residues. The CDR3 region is CASRERGQGYTGELFF. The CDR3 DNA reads TGTGCCAGCAGAGAACGGGGACAGGGGTACACCGGGGAGCTGTTTTTT.

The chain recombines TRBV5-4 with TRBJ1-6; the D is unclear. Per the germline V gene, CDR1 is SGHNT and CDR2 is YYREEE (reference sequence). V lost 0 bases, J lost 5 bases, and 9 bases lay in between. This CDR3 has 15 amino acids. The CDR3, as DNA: TGTGCCAGCAGCTTGGGTCTAGAAAATAATTCACCCCTCCACTTT. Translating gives CASSLGLENNSPLHF.

The CDR3 bases are TGTGCCAGCAGGGGGACTTACTCAACTAATGAAAAACTGTTTTTT. Translating it yields CASRGTYSTNEKLFF. This rearrangement joins TRBV2 to TRBJ1-4; D possibly corresponds to TRBD1 (5 bases). The CDR3 runs to 15 residues. The V end was cut by 6 bases, the J end by 0 bases, with 11 bases between. The germline V gene has CDR1 SNHLY and CDR2 FYNNEI.

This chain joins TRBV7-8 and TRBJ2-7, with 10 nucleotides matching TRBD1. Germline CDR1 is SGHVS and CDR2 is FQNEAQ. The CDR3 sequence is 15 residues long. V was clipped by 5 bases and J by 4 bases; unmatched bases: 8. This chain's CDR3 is CASSGPGTGVYEQYF. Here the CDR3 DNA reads TGTGCCAGCAGCGGACCCGGGACAGGGGTTTACGAGCAGTACTTC.

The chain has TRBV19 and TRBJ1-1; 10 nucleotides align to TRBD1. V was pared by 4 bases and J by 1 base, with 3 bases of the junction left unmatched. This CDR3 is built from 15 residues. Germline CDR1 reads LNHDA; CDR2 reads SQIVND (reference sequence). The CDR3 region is CASSTRTGGNTEAFF. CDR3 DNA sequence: TGTGCCAGTAGTACAAGGACAGGGGGGAACACTGAAGCTTTCTTT.